The rows below give T cell receptor beta chains drawn from one sample of a study of brain T cells in children with intractable seizures. Sequencing was performed with immunoSEQ multiplex PCR; in TCRdb, only in-frame clones are kept and a portion is missing. Found here are hundreds of thousands of clones, over 90% of them singletons; the top ten hold 4.5% to 7%. Specimen: peripheral blood, collected 4 to 5 months after surgery. All receptors come from a boy younger than two with tuberous sclerosis and intractable seizures. Both conserved end residues are part of each CDR3. D genes are given only for firm matches. Clone size is given for some rows only: seen once, a few or many times, or a class if the clone is expanded.

clone_size d_call j_call v_call cdr3_aa cdr3_nt
NA TRBD2 TRBJ2-1 TRBV9 CASSGFSGRALGEQFF TGTGCCAGCAGCGGATTTAGCGGGAGGGCCTTGGGTGAGCAGTTCTTC
NA NA TRBJ1-1 TRBV3-1/TRBV3-2 CASSQVLGPHTEAFF TGTGCCAGCAGCCAAGTTCTCGGGCCCCACACTGAAGCTTTCTTT
NA NA TRBJ2-3 TRBV19 CASSIWGAPGGPPDTQYF TGTGCCAGTAGTATATGGGGGGCGCCCGGGGGCCCCCCAGATACGCAGTATTTT
NA TRBD1 TRBJ1-2 TRBV7-8 CASSLARMLQGAQGGGYTF TGTGCCAGCAGCTTAGCCCGGATGCTACAGGGGGCGCAAGGGGGTGGCTACACCTTC
NA NA TRBJ2-7 TRBV3-1/TRBV3-2 CASSQVSYEQYF TGTGCCAGCAGCCAAGTCTCCTACGAGCAGTACTTC
NA NA TRBJ1-2 TRBV27 CASSKEGSYGYTF TGTGCCAGCAGTAAGGAGGGTAGCTATGGCTACACCTTC
NA TRBD1 TRBJ2-5 TRBV7-9 CASSSPTGVVETQYF TGTGCCAGCAGCTCCCCAACAGGGGTGGTGGAGACCCAGTACTTC
NA NA TRBJ2-1 TRBV6-5 CASRDTYNEQFF TGTGCCAGCAGGGACACTTACAATGAGCAGTTCTTC
NA TRBD2 TRBJ2-5 TRBV5-1 CASSFRTSGRSLYQETQYF TGCGCCAGCAGCTTCCGGACTAGCGGGAGGAGCTTGTACCAAGAGACCCAGTACTTC
NA NA TRBJ2-6 TRBV29-1 CSAAVTTSGANVLTF TGCAGCGCTGCCGTGACCACCTCCGGGGCCAACGTCCTGACTTTC
NA NA TRBJ1-6 TRBV11-3 CASSKEAVGRKNNSPLHF TGTGCCAGCAGCAAAGAGGCCGTGGGGAGGAAAAATAATTCACCCCTCCACTTT
NA NA TRBJ1-1 TRBV12-5 CASGLVPGNTEAFF TGTGCTAGTGGTTTGGTACCCGGGAACACTGAAGCTTTCTTT
NA TRBD1 TRBJ1-2 TRBV30 CAWGGTVDGYTF TGTGCCTGGGGGGGGACAGTGGATGGCTACACCTTC
NA NA TRBJ2-2 TRBV4-2 CASSQVSLRGGELFF TGTGCCAGCAGCCAAGTCTCTCTACGGGGCGGGGAGCTGTTTTTT
NA NA TRBJ2-5 TRBV4-2 CASSQETGWRETQYF TGTGCCAGCAGCCAAGAAACGGGGTGGAGGGAGACCCAGTACTTC
NA NA TRBJ2-7 TRBV12-3/TRBV12-4 CASSGVAYEQYF TGTGCCAGCAGCGGAGTGGCTTACGAGCAGTACTTC
NA NA TRBJ1-1 TRBV19 CASILGGGPNTEAFF TGTGCCAGTATCCTCGGGGGGGGCCCGAACACTGAAGCTTTCTTT
NA NA TRBJ2-1 TRBV5-4 CASSLPPYNEQFF TGTGCCAGCAGCTTGCCACCATACAATGAGCAGTTCTTC
NA TRBD1 TRBJ1-6 TRBV9 CASSVGTGGHLANSPLHF TGTGCCAGCAGCGTGGGGACAGGGGGCCACCTCGCTAATTCACCCCTCCACTTT
NA NA TRBJ1-6 TRBV28 CASRRDGRGSPLHF TGTGCCAGCAGACGGGACGGACGGGGGTCACCCCTCCACTTT
NA NA TRBJ2-3 TRBV4-2 CASSRPSYRRAGTAPDTQYF TGTGCCAGCAGCCGCCCCTCTTATCGCCGGGCAGGGACCGCCCCAGATACGCAGTATTTT
NA NA TRBJ1-1 TRBV9 CASSAVLNTEAFF TGTGCCAGCAGCGCCGTCCTGAACACTGAAGCTTTCTTT
NA TRBD2 TRBJ2-1 TRBV11-3 CASSLASGTGLSYNEQFF TGTGCCAGCAGCTTAGCCAGCGGGACTGGGCTCTCCTACAATGAGCAGTTCTTC
NA TRBD1 TRBJ2-6 TRBV10-3 CAISEDRASGANVLTF TGTGCCATCAGTGAAGACAGGGCCTCTGGGGCCAACGTCCTGACTTTC
NA NA TRBJ2-7 TRBV6-5 CASSYRGHYEQYF TGTGCCAGCAGTTACAGAGGACACTACGAGCAGTACTTC
NA TRBD2 TRBJ2-2 TRBV19 CASTDDRLAATGELFF TGTGCCAGTACTGACGACCGGCTAGCGGCCACCGGGGAGCTGTTTTTT
NA NA TRBJ1-6 TRBV6-5 CASSYSSRSGSPLHF TGTGCCAGCAGTTACTCCAGCAGGTCAGGATCACCCCTCCACTTT
NA NA TRBJ1-2 TRBV13 CASSLHSVTFNYGYTF TGTGCCAGCAGCTTACACTCGGTGACTTTTAACTATGGCTACACCTTC
NA TRBD1 TRBJ2-1 TRBV2 CASRTDRGGANEQFF TGTGCCAGCAGGACTGACAGGGGTGGGGCGAATGAGCAGTTCTTC
NA NA TRBJ1-1 TRBV20-1 CSASEGQNTEAFF TGCAGTGCTAGTGAGGGGCAGAACACTGAAGCTTTCTTT
NA TRBD2 TRBJ2-1 TRBV24-1 CATSDTISGSRNEQFF TGTGCCACCAGTGATACGATCAGCGGGAGTAGGAATGAGCAGTTCTTC
once NA TRBJ1-1 TRBV19 CASSIGLRGPEAFF TGTGCCAGTAGTATAGGCCTGAGGGGACCTGAAGCTTTCTTT
once NA TRBJ2-7 TRBV6-5 CASSYSEELTYEQYF TGTGCCAGCAGTTACTCGGAGGAGTTAACCTACGAGCAGTACTTC
NA NA TRBJ2-3 TRBV5-4 CASNPPQSSTDTQYF TGTGCCAGCAATCCGCCACAGTCTAGCACAGATACGCAGTATTTT
NA NA TRBJ1-2 TRBV19 CASSMGDVPNYGYTF TGTGCCAGTAGTATGGGGGACGTTCCTAACTATGGCTACACCTTC
NA NA TRBJ1-2 TRBV6-5 CASSFLGRANYGYTF TGTGCCAGCAGTTTCCTAGGCCGTGCTAACTATGGCTACACCTTC
NA NA TRBJ2-2 TRBV6-6 CASGGQTQNTGELFF TGTGCCAGCGGGGGGCAAACCCAGAACACCGGGGAGCTGTTTTTT
NA NA TRBJ1-2 TRBV15 CATSRSRGQIFYGYTF TGTGCCACCAGCAGATCCCGGGGGCAGATTTTCTATGGCTACACCTTC
NA TRBD2 TRBJ2-1 TRBV7-6 CASSSTSGRIHEQFF TGTGCCAGCAGCTCAACTAGCGGGAGGATCCATGAGCAGTTCTTC